Listed below are T cell receptor beta chains from one sample, sequenced in a study of T cell responses to AZD1222 COVID-19 vaccine. Data came from immunoSEQ multiplex PCR; TCRdb stores just in-frame clones and leaves some out. This table has more than 75,000 clones, around 90% appearing once. The sequenced sample was peripheral blood, obtained on day 0 of AZD1222 vaccination. All receptors derive from an adult in good health. Both conserved end residues are part of each CDR3. D genes are given only for firm matches. Clone size is given for some rows only: seen once, a few or many times, or a class if the clone is expanded.

d_call	clone_size	v_call	j_call	cdr3_aa	cdr3_nt
TRBD1	-	TRBV7-9	TRBJ1-2	CASSFRDRAYGYTF	TGTGCCAGCAGCTTCCGGGACAGGGCCTATGGCTACACCTTC
-	-	TRBV7-2	TRBJ1-2	CAKGGARTSNYGYTF	TGTGCCAAGGGGGGGGCAAGGACATCTAACTATGGCTACACCTTC
-	-	TRBV7-6	TRBJ2-2	CASSETGPLNTGELFF	TGTGCCAGCAGCGAGACGGGACCATTGAACACCGGGGAGCTGTTTTTT
-	-	TRBV27	TRBJ2-5	CASSSWRTETQYF	TGTGCCAGCAGTTCCTGGAGGACGGAGACCCAGTACTTC
-	once	TRBV5-1	TRBJ1-1	CASSPRLGEAFF	TGCGCCAGCAGCCCGAGACTCGGTGAAGCTTTCTTT
-	-	TRBV10-2	TRBJ1-5	CASSDYLEQPQHF	TGCGCCAGCAGTGACTATTTGGAACAGCCCCAGCATTTT
-	-	TRBV28	TRBJ1-1	CASQDYDDTEAFF	TGTGCCAGCCAGGATTACGACGACACTGAAGCTTTCTTT
-	-	TRBV7-9	TRBJ1-2	CASSLAGHGDYTF	TGTGCCAGCAGCTTAGCAGGCCATGGGGACTACACCTTC
-	-	TRBV6-6	TRBJ1-5	CASSYRRTDQPQHF	TGTGCCAGCAGTTACAGGCGAACTGATCAGCCCCAGCATTTT
TRBD2	few	TRBV5-4	TRBJ2-7	CASSSTSGTYGEQYF	TGTGCCAGCAGCTCCACGAGCGGGACCTACGGCGAGCAGTACTTC
-	-	TRBV5-1	TRBJ1-2	CASSNQGIANYGYTF	TGCGCCAGCAGCAACCAGGGAATCGCTAACTATGGCTACACCTTC
TRBD1	-	TRBV28	TRBJ1-2	CASTSSGQGSLNYGYTF	TGTGCCAGCACCTCCTCGGGACAGGGGAGTTTGAACTATGGCTACACCTTC
-	once	TRBV6-5	TRBJ1-2	CASSYDRLSDGYTF	TGTGCCAGCAGTTACGATAGACTGTCCGATGGCTACACCTTC
TRBD1	once	TRBV19	TRBJ2-2	CASSRQGALSNTGELFF	TGTGCCAGTAGCCGACAGGGGGCCTTATCGAACACCGGGGAGCTGTTTTTT
-	-	TRBV19	TRBJ1-5	CASSIVAGNQPQHF	TGTGCCAGTAGTATAGTGGCAGGCAATCAGCCCCAGCATTTT
-	-	TRBV9	TRBJ2-3	CASSVEGSTDTQYF	TGTGCCAGCAGCGTAGAAGGTAGCACAGATACGCAGTATTTT
TRBD2	-	TRBV27	TRBJ2-3	CASSPRTSGSWGDTQYF	TGTGCCAGCAGTCCGCGGACTAGCGGGAGTTGGGGGGATACGCAGTATTTT
-	-	TRBV9	TRBJ2-1	CASSVDSSNGYQFF	TGTGCCAGCAGCGTAGACTCTAGCAATGGTTATCAGTTCTTC
-	-	TRBV5-1	TRBJ1-4	CASSRGGEGRNEKLFF	TGCGCCAGCAGCCGAGGAGGAGAGGGCCGTAATGAAAAACTGTTTTTT
TRBD2	-	TRBV19	TRBJ2-1	CASSRTVAGVFYNEQFF	TGTGCCAGTAGTAGGACCGTAGCGGGAGTTTTTTACAATGAGCAGTTCTTC
TRBD1	-	TRBV9	TRBJ1-2	CASSETGGSYPYGYTF	TGTGCCAGCAGCGAGACAGGGGGGTCTTACCCCTATGGCTACACCTTC
-	-	TRBV6-5	TRBJ2-2	CASIDPGGELFF	TGTGCCAGCATCGACCCGGGCGGGGAGCTGTTTTTT
TRBD1	-	TRBV19	TRBJ1-2	CASSRGQGNYGYTF	TGTGCCAGTAGTAGGGGACAGGGAAACTATGGCTACACCTTC
-	-	TRBV5-1	TRBJ1-1	CASSFDGVTEAFF	TGCGCCAGCAGCTTTGATGGGGTGACTGAAGCTTTCTTT